A single sample gave rise to the 17 T cell receptor beta chains below, sequenced in a study of Graves' ophthalmopathy and Graves' hyperthyroidism. Researchers took RNA transcripts and amplified TCR beta CDR3 regions from them. First-round RT-PCR with HTBI primers preceded a second-round multiplex PCR. TCRdb re-called the multiplex PCR reads with MiXCR, one entry per CDR3 protein. Of hundreds of thousands of distinct CDR3 sequences listed, about 20% were seen once; the top ten hold about 6.6%. Specimen: peripheral blood. Every receptor here comes from a woman between 18 and 29 years old with stable Graves' hyperthyroidism. Some clones in this sample may be carry-over from other donors' samples.

This clonotype has a single count. The V and J genes are TRBV13 and TRBJ2-7, with D possibly matching TRBD2 (6 bases). The CDR3 sequence is 14 residues long. The germline V gene encodes CDR1 PRHDT and CDR2 FYEKMQ (reference sequence). V was cut by 2 bases and J by 0 bases, with 8 bases left in between. The CDR3 reads CASSLRGFSYEQYF. The CDR3 DNA is TGTGCCAGCAGCTTACGGGGGTTCTCCTACGAGCAGTACTTC.

This clonotype was seen repeatedly, ten times or more. The rearrangement links TRBV10-3 to TRBJ2-7, with D maybe TRBD1 (6 bases). V was shortened by 4 bases and J by 3 bases, with 10 bases between the two germline ends. Germline CDR1 and CDR2: ENHRY and SYGVKD. CDR3 length: 13 amino acids. The CDR3 sequence is CAISGTDIYEQYF. CDR3 in DNA: TGTGCCATCAGTGGGACAGACATCTACGAGCAGTACTTC.

The table lists this clonotype with many counts. This chain joins TRBV7-2 and TRBJ2-7; D may be TRBD1 (5 bases). CDR1 is SGHTA, CDR2 FQGNSA, per germline. This CDR3 is 13 amino acids long. V was shortened by 4 bases and J by 4 bases, with 11 bases between the two germline ends. CDR3 coding DNA: TGTGCCAGCAGCTACCGACAGAGGTACGAGCAGTACTTC. This gives the protein CASSYRQRYEQYF.

The chain joins TRBV6-5 to TRBJ1-1; D is ambiguous. Trimming took off 0 bases at V and 5 bases at J, with 13 bases between the two ends. The CDR3 sequence is 15 residues long. Looked up from germline, CDR1 is MNHEY and CDR2 is SVGAGI. The CDR3 reads CASSYSRVRETEAFF. CDR3 nucleotide sequence: TGTGCCAGCAGTTACTCGAGGGTTAGGGAAACTGAAGCTTTCTTT.

This chain uses TRBV28 with TRBJ1-5; tentatively, D is TRBD1 (6 bases). The CDR3 is 15 residues long. From germline, CDR1 is MDHEN and CDR2 SYDVKM. Between the trimmed V and J ends, which lost 6 bases and 3 bases, there was a span of 15 bases. The CDR3 is CASRIPGATNQPQHF. CDR3 coding DNA: TGTGCCAGCAGGATCCCAGGGGCAACCAATCAGCCCCAGCATTTT.

The chain uses TRBV19 and TRBJ1-2; TRBD1 agrees at 9 bases. The junction had 6 bases not matched to a gene; V was cut back by 7 bases and J by 3 bases. The CDR3 has 14 residues. CDR1 is LNHDA, CDR2 SQIVND, per germline (reference sequence). The CDR3 DNA follows: TGTGCCAGTACCGACAGGGGGTTTTACTATGGCTACACCTTC. Its translation: CASTDRGFYYGYTF.

The V and J genes are TRBV3-1 and TRBJ1-3, with unresolved D. This CDR3 comprises 13 residues. Trimming cost V 3 bases and J 4 bases, with 7 bases left between them. Germline CDR1 LGHDT, CDR2 YNNKEL (reference sequence). The CDR3 is CASSQSTGNTIYF. CDR3 coding DNA: TGTGCCAGCAGCCAGAGTACAGGAAACACCATATATTTT.

This clonotype was found many times. The chain has TRBV19 and TRBJ1-2, with TRBD1 identical over 10 bases. The V segment lost 6 bases and the J segment 4 bases; nucleotides outside the gene matches: 20. Per germline, CDR1 LNHDA and CDR2 SQIVND (reference sequence). CDR3 length equals 19 residues. The DNA for the CDR3 is TGTGCCAGTAGCCAATACGGACGGGACAGGGGCGCCCCCAGCTATGGCTACACCTTC. Protein product: CASSQYGRDRGAPSYGYTF.

The chain is built from TRBV12-3 or TRBV12-4 and TRBJ1-2; D is possibly TRBD1 (6 bases). The CDR3 is made up of 17 amino acids. V was cut by 6 bases and J by 1 base, with 21 bases left in between. CDR3 protein: CASSSAWGAGVNYGYTF. In DNA, the CDR3 is TGTGCCAGCAGCTCCGCCTGGGGGGCCGGAGTTAACTATGGCTACACCTTC.

This clonotype has at least ten counts. The V and J genes are TRBV30 and TRBJ2-7; tentative D call: TRBD1 (6 bases). Germline V lookup: CDR1 GTSNPN, CDR2 SVGIG (reference sequence). V lost 4 bases and J 3 bases, leaving 13 bases between the germline ends. This CDR3 is 13 amino acids long. DNA for the CDR3: TGTGCCTGGAACAGGGACCTAAACTACGAGCAGTACTTC. Protein: CAWNRDLNYEQYF.

A remark on this clonotype: Sequence at one end of the junction differs from germline and may be a read error. The rearrangement links TRBV6-1 to TRBJ2-2; D uncertain. Germline V gene data show CDR1 as MNHNS and CDR2 as SASEGT. This CDR3 spans 13 amino acids. Here the CDR3 DNA reads TGTGCCAACAGTGTTGGTACGACAGGGGAGCTGTTTTTT. This encodes CANSVGTTGELFF.

In nucleotides, the CDR3 is TGTGCCAGCAGTCCGGGGACAGCGGGTTTCTATGGCTACACCTTC. Encoded protein: CASSPGTAGFYGYTF. V is TRBV28 and J is TRBJ1-2; 7 bases align to TRBD1. CDR3 length: 15 amino acids. Trimming took 5 bases from V and 4 from J; bases not matched to a gene: 10. The germline V gene encodes CDR1 MDHEN and CDR2 SYDVKM.

The rearrangement uses TRBV4-1 and TRBJ1-5; no firm D call. V was shortened by 2 bases and J by 3 bases, with 17 bases between the two germline ends. CDR3 size: 17 residues. From germline, CDR1 is MGHRA and CDR2 YSYEKL. This chain's CDR3 is CASSQRHDGPLNQPQHF. The CDR3 region has the DNA TGCGCCAGCAGCCAACGACATGACGGACCCCTCAATCAGCCCCAGCATTTT.

This clonotype appeared many times. This chain links TRBV6-2 or TRBV6-3 with TRBJ1-2, with D perhaps TRBD1 (5 bases). Deletions cut 6 bases from V and 5 bases from J, with 16 bases between. The germline gives CDR1 MNHEY, CDR2 SVGEGT. The length of the CDR3 is 14 residues. CDR3 sequence (DNA): TGTGCCAGCAGGAGACAGAATGGGGAATATGGCTACACCTTC. It encodes CASRRQNGEYGYTF.

This clonotype was recorded at least ten times. This chain joins TRBV12-3 or TRBV12-4 and TRBJ2-2; 8 bases map to TRBD1. V dropped 5 bases and J dropped 4; count of bases not matched to a gene: 6. This CDR3 has 15 amino acids. The CDR3 DNA reads TGTGCCAGCAGTCAGGGACAGGCGATCACCGGGGAGCTGTTTTTT. Translated, it gives CASSQGQAITGELFF.

The chain carries TRBV5-1 and TRBJ2-5; D is possibly TRBD1 or TRBD2 (6 bases each). The germline V gene has CDR1 SGHRS and CDR2 YFSETQ. Trimming removed 0 bases at V and 3 bases at J, with 18 bases between. The CDR3 consists of 17 residues. The CDR3 region has the DNA TGCGCCAGCAGCTTGGCCAGACGGGGGCCGGCGGAAGAGACCCAGTACTTC. It yields the protein CASSLARRGPAEETQYF.

Regarding this clonotype: Here the CDR3 omits its conserved ending phenylalanine or tryptophan, so a read error is the likely source. The chain carries TRBV4-1 and TRBJ2-2; D remains unclear. Germline assignment: CDR1 MGHRA and CDR2 YSYEKL. This CDR3 is built from 15 residues. The germline V and J ends were trimmed by 2 bases and 7 bases, with 14 bases remaining between them. CDR3 in DNA: TGCGCCAGCAGCCAAATACCATCCTTCTTCGGGGAGCTGTTTTTG. Amino acid sequence: CASSQIPSFFGELFL.